Below, 16 T cell receptor beta chains from the same sample are listed, as sequenced in a study of cytomegalovirus exposure and HLA in healthy donors (dated by TCRdb to about 2017). Library construction relied on the immunoSEQ multiplex PCR assay. For the multiplex PCR, a mixture combining 60 forward primers for TCR Vbeta segments and 13 reverse primers for TCR Jbeta segments was used. TCRdb took this table from immuneACCESS and kept in-frame rearrangements with V and J called. Such tables lack part of the clones; where checked against another copy, unresolved V genes explain under half of the gap, and the rest is unexplained. For this sample the table gives 85,000 to 90,000 clones, of which approximately 79% were detected only once. In total, the top ten clones hold 2.5% to 3% of the sample. The sample consisted of PBMCs. The receptors originated from a man younger than 45 in good health and CMV-seronegative.

The rearrangement joins TRBV2 to TRBJ2-5, with D maybe TRBD1 (5 bases). This CDR3 has 15 residues. The V and J ends lost 7 bases and 5 bases respectively, with 20 bases between them. Germline CDR1 reads SNHLY; CDR2 reads FYNNEI. The CDR3 here is CASTESRGWGETQYF. The CDR3 DNA reads as TGTGCCAGCACCGAAAGTAGGGGATGGGGTGAGACCCAGTACTTC.

This chain joins TRBV12-5 and TRBJ2-7, with no clear D. V was pared by 4 bases and J by 0 bases, with 10 bases between. Germline V gene lookup returns CDR1 LGHNT and CDR2 FRNRAP. The CDR3 is 14 amino acids. The CDR3 sequence: CASGSTASSYEQYF. In nucleotides, the CDR3 is TGTGCTAGTGGTTCCACGGCTAGCTCCTACGAGCAGTACTTC.

The rearrangement links TRBV19 to TRBJ1-5, with 8 bases that match TRBD1. Germline CDR1 is LNHDA and CDR2 is SQIVND (reference sequence). The CDR3 consists of 14 residues. Trimming took 3 bases from V and 7 from J; bases not matched to a gene: 5. The CDR3 nucleotides are TGTGCCAGTAGTATTCAGGGGGCTGGACAGCCCCAGCATTTT. Translation: CASSIQGAGQPQHF.

This chain connects TRBV19 to TRBJ2-1, with D maybe TRBD1 (6 bases). The CDR3 loop spans 15 amino acids. V was clipped by 7 bases and J by 5 bases, with 18 bases between them. Germline V CDR1 and CDR2: LNHDA, SQIVND (reference sequence). The CDR3 reads CASTIGQSAHNEQFF. In DNA form, the CDR3 reads TGTGCCAGTACTATCGGACAGTCCGCACACAATGAGCAGTTCTTC.

This chain uses TRBV5-8 with TRBJ1-5; D is ambiguous. Trimming left V 4 bases short and J 5 bases short, with 7 bases between. The CDR3 is 12 residues long. CDR1 SGHTS and CDR2 YDEGEE come from the germline V gene. This CDR3 reads CASSLLDQPQHF. The CDR3 nucleotides read TGTGCCAGCAGCCTACTCGATCAGCCCCAGCATTTT.

This chain connects TRBV4-3 to TRBJ1-1; D is unresolved. The V gene lost 0 bases and the J gene lost 4 bases, with 12 bases spanning the gap. The CDR3 has 15 amino acids. Germline CDR1 LGHNA, CDR2 YSLEER. For the CDR3, the DNA is TGCGCCAGCAGCCAAGATCTTGTGAGGGTCACTGAAGCTTTCTTT. Protein sequence: CASSQDLVRVTEAFF.

J is TRBJ1-5 and V is TRBV2; 7 bases agree with TRBD1. Germline CDR1 reads SNHLY; CDR2 reads FYNNEI. The CDR3 sequence is 14 residues long. Trimming took 7 bases from V and 2 from J; bases not matched to a gene: 5. The CDR3 spells CASKGAGRNQPQHF. The CDR3, as DNA: TGTGCCAGCAAGGGGGCAGGACGCAATCAGCCCCAGCATTTT.

The chain has TRBV5-1 and TRBJ2-6; 8 bases are a match to TRBD1. V lost 4 bases, J lost 0 bases, and 6 bases stayed unmatched. Germline lookup yields CDR1 SGHRS and CDR2 YFSETQ. The length of the CDR3 is 17 residues. The DNA for the CDR3 is TGCGCCAGCAGCCAAGGACAGGGTGTCTCTGGGGCCAACGTCCTGACTTTC. Its translation: CASSQGQGVSGANVLTF.

V and J are TRBV27 and TRBJ1-6; perhaps TRBD1 as D (5 bases). From germline, CDR1 is MNHEY and CDR2 SMNVEV (reference sequence). With 0 bases removed from V and 0 bases from J, the gap between germline ends came to 9 bases. This CDR3 has 17 amino acids. Written as DNA, the CDR3 is TGTGCCAGCAGTTTATCTCAGGGAGGCTCCTATAATTCACCCCTCCACTTT. It codes for CASSLSQGGSYNSPLHF.

The chain recombines TRBV7-2 with TRBJ1-6; D is possibly TRBD1 (5 bases). Germline V CDR1 and CDR2: SGHTA, FQGNSA. Trimming left V 6 bases short and J 13 bases short, with 22 bases between. The CDR3 consists of 15 residues. CDR3 sequence: CASREGDSLSRPLHF. CDR3 in DNA: TGTGCCAGCAGGGAAGGAGACAGTCTTTCCCGCCCCCTCCACTTT.

The chain uses TRBV10-1 and TRBJ2-7; 9 bases are shared with TRBD1. CDR3 length: 18 amino acids. With V trimmed by 3 bases and J by 4 bases, 16 bases remained unmatched. Germline assignment: CDR1 WNHNN and CDR2 SYGVQD (reference sequence). CDR3 nucleotide sequence: TGCGCCAGCAGTGAACCCCGGGACAGGGATGAAGAAATTTACGAGCAGTACTTC. Translation: CASSEPRDRDEEIYEQYF.

The J gene is TRBJ2-5, the V gene TRBV30, with a possible D match to TRBD2 (6 bases). V lost 1 base, J lost 4 bases, and 13 bases lay in between. Germline V gene data show CDR1 as GTSNPN and CDR2 as SVGIG (reference sequence). CDR3 length: 14 amino acids. The DNA for the CDR3 is TGTGCCTGGAGTGGGTTGGGGGGAGGAGAGACCCAGTACTTC. Translation gives CAWSGLGGGETQYF.

CDR3 coding DNA: TGTGCCAGCAAAATTACAGGGTTCACCGGGGAGCTGTTTTTT. Translated, it gives CASKITGFTGELFF. This chain uses TRBV6-5 with TRBJ2-2; tentatively, D is TRBD1 (6 bases). V lost 7 bases and J lost 4, with 13 bases in between. Germline values: CDR1 MNHEY, CDR2 SVGAGI. The length of the CDR3 is 14 residues.

V gene TRBV6-5 combines with J gene TRBJ1-1; no firm D call. This CDR3 has 13 amino acids. V dropped 7 bases and J dropped 1 base, with 10 bases sitting between them. The germline gives CDR1 MNHEY, CDR2 SVGAGI. The CDR3 DNA sequence: TGTGCCAGCAAGTTTACAAGGAACACTGAAGCTTTCTTT. This codes for CASKFTRNTEAFF.

The chain is built from TRBV18 and TRBJ1-1; the D is unclear. Germline-derived CDR1 and CDR2 are KGHSH and LQKENI. The CDR3 is 16 amino acids. V was trimmed by 2 bases and J by 5 bases, leaving 18 bases between them. DNA of the CDR3: TGTGCCAGCTCACCAATATCATTGAGGGAAGAAACTGAAGCTTTCTTT. This codes for CASSPISLREETEAFF.

The CDR3 DNA reads as TGTGCCAGCAGCGTAGATGACAGGGCTAACTATGGCTACACCTTC. Its translation is CASSVDDRANYGYTF. The chain employs TRBV9 and TRBJ1-2; 7 bases are shared with TRBD1. Trimming at V came to 0 bases and at J to 0 bases, leaving 2 bases not matched to a gene. The CDR3 runs 15 residues. Germline lookup yields CDR1 SGDLS and CDR2 YYNGEE. The variable domain in full, completed from reference TRBV9 and TRBJ1-2, reads DSGVTQTPKHLITATGQRVTLRCSPRSGDLSVYWYQQSLDQGLQFLIQYYNGEERAKGNILERFSAQQFPDLHSELNLSSLELGDSALYFCASSVDDRANYGYTFGSGTRLTVV.